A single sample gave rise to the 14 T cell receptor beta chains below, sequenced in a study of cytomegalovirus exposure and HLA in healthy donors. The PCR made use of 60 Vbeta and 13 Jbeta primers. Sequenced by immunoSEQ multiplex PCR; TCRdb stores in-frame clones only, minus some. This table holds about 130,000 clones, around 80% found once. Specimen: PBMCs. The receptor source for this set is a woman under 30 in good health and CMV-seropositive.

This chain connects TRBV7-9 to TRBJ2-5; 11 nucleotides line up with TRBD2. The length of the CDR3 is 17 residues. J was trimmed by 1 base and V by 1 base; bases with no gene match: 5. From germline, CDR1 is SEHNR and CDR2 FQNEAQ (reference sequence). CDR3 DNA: TGTGCCAGCAGCTTAGTGCTAGCGGGGGGAATCCAAGAGACCCAGTACTTC. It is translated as CASSLVLAGGIQETQYF. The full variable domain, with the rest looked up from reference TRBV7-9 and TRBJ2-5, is DTGVSQNPRHKITKRGQNVTFRCDPISEHNRLYWYRQTLGQGPEFLTYFQNEAQLEKSRLLSDRFSAERPKGSFSTLEIQRTEQGDSAMYLCASSLVLAGGIQETQYFGPGTRLLVL.

The CDR3 sequence: CASSPYSQGYEQYF. Here the CDR3 DNA reads TGTGCCAGTAGTCCCTACTCTCAGGGGTACGAGCAGTACTTC. The chain uses TRBV19 and TRBJ2-7, with D possibly TRBD1 on 6 matching bases. Trimming took off 5 bases at V and 4 bases at J, with 15 bases between the two ends. The CDR3 covers 14 residues. CDR1 and CDR2 from the germline V gene are LNHDA and SQIVND (reference sequence).

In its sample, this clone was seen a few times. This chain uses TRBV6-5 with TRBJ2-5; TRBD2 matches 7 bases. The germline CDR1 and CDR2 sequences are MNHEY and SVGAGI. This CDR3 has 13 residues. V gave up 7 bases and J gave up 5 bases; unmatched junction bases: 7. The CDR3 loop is CASTSPGGETQYF. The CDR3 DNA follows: TGTGCCAGCACCAGCCCCGGGGGGGAGACCCAGTACTTC.

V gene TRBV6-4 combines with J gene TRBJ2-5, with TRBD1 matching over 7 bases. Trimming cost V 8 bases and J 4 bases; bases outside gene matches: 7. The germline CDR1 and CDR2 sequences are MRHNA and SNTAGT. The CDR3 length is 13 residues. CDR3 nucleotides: TGTGCCAGCTCAAGGACAGGCGGAGAGACCCAGTACTTC. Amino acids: CASSRTGGETQYF.

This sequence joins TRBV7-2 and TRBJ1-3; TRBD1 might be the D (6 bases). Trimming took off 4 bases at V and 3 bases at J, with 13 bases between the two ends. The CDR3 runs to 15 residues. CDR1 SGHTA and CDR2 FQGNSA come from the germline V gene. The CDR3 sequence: CASSSDRSGGNTIYF. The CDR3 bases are TGTGCCAGCAGCTCCGACAGGTCAGGTGGAAACACCATATATTTT. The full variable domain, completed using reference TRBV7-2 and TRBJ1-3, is GAGVSQSPSNKVTEKGKDVELRCDPISGHTALYWYRQSLGQGLEFLIYFQGNSAPDKSGLPSDRFSAERTGGSVSTLTIQRTQQEDSAVYLCASSSDRSGGNTIYFGEGSWLTVV.

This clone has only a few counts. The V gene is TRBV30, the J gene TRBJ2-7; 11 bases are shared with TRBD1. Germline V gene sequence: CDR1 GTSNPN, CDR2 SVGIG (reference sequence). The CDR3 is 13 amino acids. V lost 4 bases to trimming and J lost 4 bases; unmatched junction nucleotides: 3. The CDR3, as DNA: TGTGCCTGGATTGGGGACAGGGGGTACGAGCAGTACTTC. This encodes CAWIGDRGYEQYF.

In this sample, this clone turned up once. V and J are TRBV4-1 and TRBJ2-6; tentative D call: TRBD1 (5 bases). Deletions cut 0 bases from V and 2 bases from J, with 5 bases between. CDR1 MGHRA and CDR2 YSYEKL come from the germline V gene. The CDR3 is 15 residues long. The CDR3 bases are TGCGCCAGCAGCCAAGAAGGGGCTGGGGCCAACGTCCTGACTTTC. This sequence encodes CASSQEGAGANVLTF.

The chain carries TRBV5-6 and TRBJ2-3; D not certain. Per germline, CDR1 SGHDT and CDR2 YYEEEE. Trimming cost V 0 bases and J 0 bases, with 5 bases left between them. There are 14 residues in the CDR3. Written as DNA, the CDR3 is TGTGCCAGCAGCTTGGACACCAGCACAGATACGCAGTATTTT. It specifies CASSLDTSTDTQYF. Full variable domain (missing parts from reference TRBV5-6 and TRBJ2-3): DAGVTQSPTHLIKTRGQQVTLRCSPKSGHDTVSWYQQALGQGPQFIFQYYEEEERQRGNFPDRFSGHQFPNYSSELNVNALLLGDSALYLCASSLDTSTDTQYFGPGTRLTVL.

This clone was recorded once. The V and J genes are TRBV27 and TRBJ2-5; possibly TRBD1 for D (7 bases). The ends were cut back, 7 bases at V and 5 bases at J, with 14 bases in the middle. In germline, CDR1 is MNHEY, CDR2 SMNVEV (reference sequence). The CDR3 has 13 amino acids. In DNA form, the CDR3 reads TGTGCCAGCAAAGAGGGGGCGGGGGAGACCCAGTACTTC. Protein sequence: CASKEGAGETQYF.

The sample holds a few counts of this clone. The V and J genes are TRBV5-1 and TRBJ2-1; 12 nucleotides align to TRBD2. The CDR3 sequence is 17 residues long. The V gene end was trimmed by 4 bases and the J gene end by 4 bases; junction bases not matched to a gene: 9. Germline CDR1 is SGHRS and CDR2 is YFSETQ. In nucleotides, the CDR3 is TGCGCCAGCAGCCATGGACTAGCGGGGTCTCTTTACAATGAGCAGTTCTTC. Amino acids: CASSHGLAGSLYNEQFF.

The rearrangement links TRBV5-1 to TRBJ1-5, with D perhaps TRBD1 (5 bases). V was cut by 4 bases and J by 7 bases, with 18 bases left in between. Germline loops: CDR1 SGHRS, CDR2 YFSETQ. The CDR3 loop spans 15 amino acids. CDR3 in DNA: TGCGCCAGCAGCGCCGCGGGGGGGGACTACCAGCCCCAGCATTTT. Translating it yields CASSAAGGDYQPQHF.

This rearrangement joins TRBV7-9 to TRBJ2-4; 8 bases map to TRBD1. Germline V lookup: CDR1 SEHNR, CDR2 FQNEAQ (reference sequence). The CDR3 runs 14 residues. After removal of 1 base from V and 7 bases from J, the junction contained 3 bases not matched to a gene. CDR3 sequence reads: CASSLETGENIQYF. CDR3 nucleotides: TGTGCCAGCAGCTTAGAGACAGGGGAGAACATTCAGTACTTC.

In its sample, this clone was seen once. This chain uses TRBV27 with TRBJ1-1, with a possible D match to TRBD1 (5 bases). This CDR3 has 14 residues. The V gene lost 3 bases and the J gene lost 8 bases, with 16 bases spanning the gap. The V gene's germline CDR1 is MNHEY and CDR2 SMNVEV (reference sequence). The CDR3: CASSLRGGNKEAFF. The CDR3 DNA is TGTGCCAGCAGTTTGCGGGGGGGTAACAAGGAAGCTTTCTTT.

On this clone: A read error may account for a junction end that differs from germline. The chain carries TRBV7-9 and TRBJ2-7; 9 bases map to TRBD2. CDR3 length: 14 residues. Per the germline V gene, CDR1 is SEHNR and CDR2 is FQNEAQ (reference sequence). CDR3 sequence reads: CSSSPSSGVYEQYF. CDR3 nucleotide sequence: TGTTCCAGCAGCCCCTCTAGCGGGGTATACGAGCAGTACTTC.